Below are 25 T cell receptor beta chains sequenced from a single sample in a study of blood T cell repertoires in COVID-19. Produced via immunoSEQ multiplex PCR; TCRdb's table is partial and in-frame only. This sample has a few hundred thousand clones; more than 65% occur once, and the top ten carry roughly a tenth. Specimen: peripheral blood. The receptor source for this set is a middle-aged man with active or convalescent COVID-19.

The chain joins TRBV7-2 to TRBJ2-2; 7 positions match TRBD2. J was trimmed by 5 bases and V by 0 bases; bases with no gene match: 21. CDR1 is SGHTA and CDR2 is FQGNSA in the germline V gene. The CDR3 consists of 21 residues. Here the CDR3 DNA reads TGTGCCAGCAGCTTAGCGAATTTTGTGAAGTTTTGGGCGGGAGAGACCGGGGAGCTGTTTTTT. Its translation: CASSLANFVKFWAGETGELFF.

The CDR3 sequence is CASRRGSYNSPLHF. CDR3 nucleotides: TGTGCCAGCAGGCGGGGCTCCTATAATTCACCCCTCCACTTT. This rearrangement joins TRBV3-1 (or the pseudogene TRBV3-2) to TRBJ1-6; D is unresolved. Germline lookup yields CDR1 LGHDT and CDR2 YNNKEL (reference sequence). The V end was cut by 6 bases, the J end by 0 bases, with 6 bases between. This CDR3 has 14 amino acids.

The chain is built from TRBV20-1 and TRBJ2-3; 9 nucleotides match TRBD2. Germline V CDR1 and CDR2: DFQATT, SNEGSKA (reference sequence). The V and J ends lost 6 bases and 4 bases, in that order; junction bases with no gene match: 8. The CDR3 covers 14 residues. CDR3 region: CSASSGSRPDTQYF. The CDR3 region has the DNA TGCAGTGCCAGTAGCGGGAGTAGGCCAGATACGCAGTATTTT.

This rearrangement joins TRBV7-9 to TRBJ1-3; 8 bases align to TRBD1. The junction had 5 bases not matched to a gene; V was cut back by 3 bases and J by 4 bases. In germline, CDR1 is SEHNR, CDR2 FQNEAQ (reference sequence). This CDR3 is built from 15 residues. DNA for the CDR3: TGTGCCAGCAGCTTGTTTGGACAGGGCGGAAACACCATATATTTT. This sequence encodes CASSLFGQGGNTIYF.

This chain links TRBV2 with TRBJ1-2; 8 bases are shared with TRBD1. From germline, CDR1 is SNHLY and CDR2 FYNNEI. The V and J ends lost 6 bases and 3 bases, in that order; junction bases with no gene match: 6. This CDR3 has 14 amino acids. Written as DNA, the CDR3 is TGTGCCAGCAGCCCCGACAGGGGTGACTATGGCTACACCTTC. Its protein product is CASSPDRGDYGYTF.

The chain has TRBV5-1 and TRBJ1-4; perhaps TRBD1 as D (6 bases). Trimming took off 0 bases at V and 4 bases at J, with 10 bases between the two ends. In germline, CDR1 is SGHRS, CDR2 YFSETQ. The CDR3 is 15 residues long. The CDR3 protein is CASSLGDKINEKLFF. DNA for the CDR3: TGCGCCAGCAGCTTGGGGGACAAAATTAATGAAAAACTGTTTTTT.

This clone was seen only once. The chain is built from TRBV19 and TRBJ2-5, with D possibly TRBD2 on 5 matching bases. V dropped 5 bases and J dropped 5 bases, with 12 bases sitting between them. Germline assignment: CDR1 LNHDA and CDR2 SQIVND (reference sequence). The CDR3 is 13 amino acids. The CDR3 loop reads CASSRQDSETQYF. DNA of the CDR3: TGTGCCAGTAGTCGGCAGGACTCGGAGACCCAGTACTTC.

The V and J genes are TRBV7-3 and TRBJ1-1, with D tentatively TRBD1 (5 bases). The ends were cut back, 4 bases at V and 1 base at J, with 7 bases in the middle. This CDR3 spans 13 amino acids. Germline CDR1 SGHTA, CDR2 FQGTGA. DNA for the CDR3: TGTGCCAGCAGCTCAGGGTGGAACACTGAAGCTTTCTTT. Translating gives CASSSGWNTEAFF.

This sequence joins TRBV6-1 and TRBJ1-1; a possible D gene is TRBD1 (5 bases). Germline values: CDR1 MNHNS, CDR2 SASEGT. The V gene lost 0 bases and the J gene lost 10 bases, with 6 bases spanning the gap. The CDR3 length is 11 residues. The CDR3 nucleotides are TGTGCCAGCAGTGAAGCCCAGGGAGCTTTCTTT. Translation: CASSEAQGAFF.

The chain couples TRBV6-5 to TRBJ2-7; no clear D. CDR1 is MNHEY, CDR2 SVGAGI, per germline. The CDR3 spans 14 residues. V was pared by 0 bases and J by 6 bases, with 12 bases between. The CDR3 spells CASSYSRGLGEQYF. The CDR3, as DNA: TGTGCCAGCAGTTACTCGAGAGGCCTTGGCGAGCAGTACTTC.

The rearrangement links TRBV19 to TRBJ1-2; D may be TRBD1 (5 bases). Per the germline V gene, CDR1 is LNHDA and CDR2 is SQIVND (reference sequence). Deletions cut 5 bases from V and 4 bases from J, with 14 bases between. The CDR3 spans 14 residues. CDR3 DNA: TGTGCCAGTAGTGAAGGAGGGGCCCCCTATGGCTACACCTTC. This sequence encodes CASSEGGAPYGYTF. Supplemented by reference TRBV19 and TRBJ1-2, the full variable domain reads DGGITQSPKYLFRKEGQNVTLSCEQNLNHDAMYWYRQDPGQGLRLIYYSQIVNDFQKGDIAEGYSVSREKKESFPLTVTSAQKNPTAFYLCASSEGGAPYGYTFGSGTRLTVV.

The CDR3 region is CASSWATSYEQYF. CDR3 nucleotides: TGTGCCAGCAGTTGGGCCACCTCCTACGAGCAGTACTTC. V usage is TRBV5-6 and J usage is TRBJ2-7; D ambiguous. The CDR3 contains 13 residues. Trimming removed 5 bases at V and 0 bases at J, with 9 bases between. Germline assignment: CDR1 SGHDT and CDR2 YYEEEE.

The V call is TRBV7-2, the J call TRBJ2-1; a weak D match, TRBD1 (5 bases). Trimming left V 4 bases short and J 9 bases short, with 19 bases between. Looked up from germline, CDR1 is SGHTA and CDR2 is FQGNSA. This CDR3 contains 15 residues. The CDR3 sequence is CASSSPRVGLGEQFF. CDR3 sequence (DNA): TGTGCCAGCAGCTCACCCAGGGTAGGGTTAGGTGAGCAGTTCTTC. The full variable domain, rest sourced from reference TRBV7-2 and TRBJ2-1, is GAGVSQSPSNKVTEKGKDVELRCDPISGHTALYWYRQSLGQGLEFLIYFQGNSAPDKSGLPSDRFSAERTGGSVSTLTIQRTQQEDSAVYLCASSSPRVGLGEQFFGPGTRLTVL.

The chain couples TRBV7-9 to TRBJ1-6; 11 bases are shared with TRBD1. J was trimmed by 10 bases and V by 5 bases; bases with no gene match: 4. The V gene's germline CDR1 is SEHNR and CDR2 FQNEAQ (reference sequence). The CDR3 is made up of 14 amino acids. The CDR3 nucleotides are TGTGCCAGCAGCGGACAGGGGGCTGAATCACCCCTCCACTTT. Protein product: CASSGQGAESPLHF.

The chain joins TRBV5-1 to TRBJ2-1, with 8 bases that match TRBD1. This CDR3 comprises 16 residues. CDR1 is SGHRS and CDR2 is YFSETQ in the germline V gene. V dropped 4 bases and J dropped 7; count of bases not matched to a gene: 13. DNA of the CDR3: TGCGCCAGCAGCCCTGGACAGGGAGTGGTCGAGAATGAGCAGTTCTTC. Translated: CASSPGQGVVENEQFF.

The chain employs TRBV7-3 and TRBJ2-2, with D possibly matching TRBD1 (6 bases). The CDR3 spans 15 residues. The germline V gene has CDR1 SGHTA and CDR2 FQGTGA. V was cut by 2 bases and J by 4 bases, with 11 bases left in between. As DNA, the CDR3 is TGTGCCAGCAGCTTAGCAGGGGACGGCACCGGGGAGCTGTTTTTT. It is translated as CASSLAGDGTGELFF.

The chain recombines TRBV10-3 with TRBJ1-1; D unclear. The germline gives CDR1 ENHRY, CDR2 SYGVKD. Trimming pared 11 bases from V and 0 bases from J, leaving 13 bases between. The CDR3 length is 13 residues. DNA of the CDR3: TGTGCCGCTGGACGGGGTCTGAACACTGAAGCTTTCTTT. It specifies CAAGRGLNTEAFF.

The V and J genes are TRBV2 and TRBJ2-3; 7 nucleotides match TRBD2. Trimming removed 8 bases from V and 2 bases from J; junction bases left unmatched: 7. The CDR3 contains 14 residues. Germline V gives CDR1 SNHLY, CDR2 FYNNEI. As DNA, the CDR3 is TGTGCCAGCCATGGACTAGTAAACACAGATACGCAGTATTTT. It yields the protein CASHGLVNTDTQYF.

CDR3 amino acids: CASSPQGLREQYV. CDR3 sequence (DNA): TGTGCCAGCAGCCCACAGGGCCTGCGGGAGCAGTACGTC. V usage is TRBV11-2 and J usage is TRBJ2-7; tentatively, D is TRBD1 (6 bases). The CDR3 extends over 13 amino acids. The V gene's germline CDR1 is SGHAT and CDR2 FQNNGV. The ends were cut back, 5 bases at V and 7 bases at J, with 15 bases in the middle.

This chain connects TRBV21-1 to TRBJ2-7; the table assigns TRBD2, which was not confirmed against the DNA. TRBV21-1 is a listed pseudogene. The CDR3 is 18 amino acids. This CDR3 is CASSRPGVAGGPSYEQYF. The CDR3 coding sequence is TGTGCCAGCAGCCGACCGGGGGTAGCGGGAGGCCCTTCCTACGAGCAGTACTTC.

The CDR3 DNA follows: TGTGCCACCAGTGAGAGTTCCTACAATGAGCAGTTCTTC. Its protein product is CATSESSYNEQFF. The V gene is TRBV24-1, the J gene TRBJ2-1; D unclear. Germline V lookup: CDR1 KGHDR, CDR2 SFDVKD. Trimming pared 4 bases from V and 1 base from J, leaving 4 bases between. This CDR3 has 13 residues.

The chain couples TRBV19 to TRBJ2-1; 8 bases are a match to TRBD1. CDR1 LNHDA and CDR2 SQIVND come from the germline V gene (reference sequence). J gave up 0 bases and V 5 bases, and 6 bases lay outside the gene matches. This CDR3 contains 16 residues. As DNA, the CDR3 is TGTGCCAGTAGTCGGATCGGACAGGGCTCCTACAATGAGCAGTTCTTC. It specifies CASSRIGQGSYNEQFF.

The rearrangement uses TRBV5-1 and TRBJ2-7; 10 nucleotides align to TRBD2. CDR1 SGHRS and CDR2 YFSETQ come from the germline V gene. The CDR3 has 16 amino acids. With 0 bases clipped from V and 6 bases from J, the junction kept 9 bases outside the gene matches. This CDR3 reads CASSLASGSSISEQYF. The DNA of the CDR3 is TGCGCCAGCAGCTTGGCTAGCGGGAGCAGTATCTCCGAGCAGTACTTC.

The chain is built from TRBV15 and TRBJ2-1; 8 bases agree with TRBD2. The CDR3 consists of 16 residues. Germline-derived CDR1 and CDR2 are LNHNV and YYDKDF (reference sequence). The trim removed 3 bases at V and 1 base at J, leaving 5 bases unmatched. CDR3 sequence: CATSSLAGRSYNEQFF. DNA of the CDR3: TGTGCCACCAGCAGCTTAGCGGGACGGTCCTACAATGAGCAGTTCTTC.

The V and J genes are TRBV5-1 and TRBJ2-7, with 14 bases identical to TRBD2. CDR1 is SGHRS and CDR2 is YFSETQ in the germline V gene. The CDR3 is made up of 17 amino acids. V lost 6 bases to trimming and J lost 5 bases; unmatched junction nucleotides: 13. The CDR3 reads CASTLGTSGRGIDEQYF. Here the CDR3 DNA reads TGCGCCAGCACACTCGGGACTAGCGGGAGAGGAATTGACGAGCAGTACTTC.